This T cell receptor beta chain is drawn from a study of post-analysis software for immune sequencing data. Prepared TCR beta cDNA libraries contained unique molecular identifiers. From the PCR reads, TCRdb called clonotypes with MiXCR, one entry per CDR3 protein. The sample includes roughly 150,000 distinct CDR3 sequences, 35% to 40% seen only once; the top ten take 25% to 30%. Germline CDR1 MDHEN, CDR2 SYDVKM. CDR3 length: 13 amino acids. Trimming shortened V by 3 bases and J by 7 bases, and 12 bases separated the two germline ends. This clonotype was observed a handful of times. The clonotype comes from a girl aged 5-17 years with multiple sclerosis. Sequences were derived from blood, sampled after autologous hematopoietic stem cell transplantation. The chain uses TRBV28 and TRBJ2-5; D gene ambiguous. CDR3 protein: CASSFWRKGTQYF. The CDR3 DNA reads TGTGCCAGCAGTTTTTGGCGGAAGGGGACCCAGTACTTC.